A single sample is the source of the 5 T cell receptor beta chains below, sequenced in a study of shared clonotypes between healthy human individuals. Libraries were prepared by immunoSEQ multiplex PCR; TCRdb keeps only in-frame clonotypes and omits some of them. Here the sample spans under 750,000 clones, just under 75% being singletons. The sequencing input was memory CD4+ T cells sorted from blood. Subset: CD45RA-negative fraction. The receptor source for this set is a woman aged 25-40 years in good health.

This clone occurred once. The CDR3 loop reads CASSMGQGPYEQYF. In DNA form, the CDR3 reads TGCGCCAGCAGCATGGGACAGGGGCCCTACGAGCAGTACTTC. This chain joins TRBV4-1 and TRBJ2-7, with 10 bases identical to TRBD1. V lost 5 bases to trimming and J lost 2 bases; unmatched junction nucleotides: 3. Germline V lookup: CDR1 MGHRA, CDR2 YSYEKL. There are 14 residues in the CDR3.

The chain couples TRBV10-3 to TRBJ2-7; D assignment may be TRBD1 or TRBD2 (6 bases each). The germline CDR1 and CDR2 sequences are ENHRY and SYGVKD. The CDR3 length is 12 residues. V gave up 11 bases and J gave up 7 bases, with 18 bases separating them. For the CDR3, the DNA is TGTGCCGCCACGGGGGCGGGCGGGGAGCAGTACTTC. Its translation is CAATGAGGEQYF.

The chain is built from TRBV18 and TRBJ1-5, with D possibly being TRBD1 (6 bases). Germline V gene lookup returns CDR1 KGHSH and CDR2 LQKENI. The V and J ends lost 1 base and 5 bases respectively, with 9 bases between them. This CDR3 comprises 14 residues. Written as DNA, the CDR3 is TGTGCCAGCTCACCACAGCACAGGGATCAGCCCCAGCATTTT. This sequence encodes CASSPQHRDQPQHF.

This clone was detected a few times. V gene TRBV2 combines with J gene TRBJ1-5; TRBD1 agrees at 8 bases. This CDR3 is built from 15 residues. CDR1 SNHLY and CDR2 FYNNEI come from the germline V gene. With 6 bases clipped from V and 0 bases from J, the junction kept 4 bases outside the gene matches. CDR3 loop: CASREDRASNQPQHF. For the CDR3, the DNA is TGTGCCAGCAGGGAGGACAGGGCTAGCAATCAGCCCCAGCATTTT.

This clone appeared a few times. The V call is TRBV5-1, the J call TRBJ2-2, with 8 nucleotides matching TRBD2. The CDR3 has 16 amino acids. Unmatched junction bases numbered 7, after V lost 0 bases and J lost 6 bases. Germline V lookup: CDR1 SGHRS, CDR2 YFSETQ. The CDR3 reads CASSLGLAFPAGELFF. The CDR3 DNA reads as TGCGCCAGCAGCTTGGGACTAGCGTTCCCGGCCGGGGAGCTGTTTTTT.